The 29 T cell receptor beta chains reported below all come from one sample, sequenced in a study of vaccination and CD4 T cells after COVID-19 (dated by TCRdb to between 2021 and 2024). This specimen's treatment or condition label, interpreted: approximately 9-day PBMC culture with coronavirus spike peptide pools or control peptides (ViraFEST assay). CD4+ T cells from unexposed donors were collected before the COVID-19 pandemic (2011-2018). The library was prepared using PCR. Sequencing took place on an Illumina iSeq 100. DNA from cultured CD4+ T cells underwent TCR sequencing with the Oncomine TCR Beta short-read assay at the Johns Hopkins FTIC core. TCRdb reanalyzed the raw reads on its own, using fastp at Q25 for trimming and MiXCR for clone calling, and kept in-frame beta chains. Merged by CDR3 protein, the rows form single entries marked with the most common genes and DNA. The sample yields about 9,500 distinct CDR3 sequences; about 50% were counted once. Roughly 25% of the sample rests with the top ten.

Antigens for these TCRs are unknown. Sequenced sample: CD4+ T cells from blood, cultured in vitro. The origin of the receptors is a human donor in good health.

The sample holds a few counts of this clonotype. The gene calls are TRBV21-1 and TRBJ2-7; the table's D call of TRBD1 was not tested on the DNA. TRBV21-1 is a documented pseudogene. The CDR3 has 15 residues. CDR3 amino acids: CASSTQTGAGYEQYF. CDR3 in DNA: TGTGCCAGCAGCACACAGACAGGGGCGGGCTACGAGCAGTACTTC.

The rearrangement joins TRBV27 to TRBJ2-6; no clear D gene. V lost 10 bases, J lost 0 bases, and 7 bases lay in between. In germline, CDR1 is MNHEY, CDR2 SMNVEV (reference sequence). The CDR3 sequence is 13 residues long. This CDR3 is CATAVSGANVLTF. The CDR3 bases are TGTGCCACCGCCGTCTCTGGGGCCAACGTCCTGACTTTC. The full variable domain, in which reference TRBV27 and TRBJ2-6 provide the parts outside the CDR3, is EAQVTQNPRYLITVTGKKLTVTCSQNMNHEYMSWYRQDPGLGLRQIYYSMNVEVTDKGDVPEGYKVSRKEKRNFPLILESPSPNQTSLYFCATAVSGANVLTFGAGSRLTVL.

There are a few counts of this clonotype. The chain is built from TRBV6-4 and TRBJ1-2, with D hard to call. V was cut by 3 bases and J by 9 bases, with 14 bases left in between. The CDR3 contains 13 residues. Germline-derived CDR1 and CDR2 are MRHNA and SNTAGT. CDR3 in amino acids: CASSERYLWCYTF. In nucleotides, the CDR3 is TGTGCCAGCAGTGAGAGGTACCTATGGTGCTACACCTTC.

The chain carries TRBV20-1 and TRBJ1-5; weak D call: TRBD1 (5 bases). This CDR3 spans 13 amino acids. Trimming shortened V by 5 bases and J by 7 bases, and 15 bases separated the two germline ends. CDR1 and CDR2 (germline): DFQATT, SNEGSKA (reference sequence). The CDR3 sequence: CSAGGENWQPQHF. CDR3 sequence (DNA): TGCAGTGCTGGAGGGGAAAATTGGCAGCCCCAGCATTTT.

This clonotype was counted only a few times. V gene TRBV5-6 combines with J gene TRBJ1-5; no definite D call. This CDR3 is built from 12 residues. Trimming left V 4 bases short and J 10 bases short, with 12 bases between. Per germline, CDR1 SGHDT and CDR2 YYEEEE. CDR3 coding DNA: TGTGCCAGCAGCGCCCGGGTTCATCCCCAGCATTTT. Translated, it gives CASSARVHPQHF.

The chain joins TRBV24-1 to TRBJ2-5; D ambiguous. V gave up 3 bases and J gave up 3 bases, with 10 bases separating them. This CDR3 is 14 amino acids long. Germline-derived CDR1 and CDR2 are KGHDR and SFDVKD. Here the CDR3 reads CATSDLGMEETQYF. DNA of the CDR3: TGTGCCACCAGTGATCTAGGGATGGAAGAGACCCAGTACTTC.

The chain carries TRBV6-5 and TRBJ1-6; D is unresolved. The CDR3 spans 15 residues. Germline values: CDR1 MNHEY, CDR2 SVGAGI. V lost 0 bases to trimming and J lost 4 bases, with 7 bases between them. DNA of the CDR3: TGTGCCAGCAGTTACTCGAACCCGTATAATTCACCCCTCCACTTT. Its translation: CASSYSNPYNSPLHF.

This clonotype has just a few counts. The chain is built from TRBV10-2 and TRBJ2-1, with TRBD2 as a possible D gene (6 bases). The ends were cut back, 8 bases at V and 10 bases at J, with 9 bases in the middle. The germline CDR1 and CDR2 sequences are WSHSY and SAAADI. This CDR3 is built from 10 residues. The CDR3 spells CASGRDEQFF. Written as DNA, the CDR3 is TGCGCCAGCGGGCGGGACGAGCAGTTCTTC.

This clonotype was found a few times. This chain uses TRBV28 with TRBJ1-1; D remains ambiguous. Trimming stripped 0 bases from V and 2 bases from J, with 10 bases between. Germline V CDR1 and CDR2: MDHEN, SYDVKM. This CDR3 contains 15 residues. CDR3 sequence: CASSLWPALNTEAFF. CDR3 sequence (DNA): TGTGCCAGCAGTTTATGGCCAGCCCTAAACACTGAAGCTTTCTTT.

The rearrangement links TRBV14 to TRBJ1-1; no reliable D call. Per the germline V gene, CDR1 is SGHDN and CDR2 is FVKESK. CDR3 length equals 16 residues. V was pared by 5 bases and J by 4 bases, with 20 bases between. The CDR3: CASSLRSVWEGTEAFF. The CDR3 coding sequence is TGTGCCAGCAGCTTAAGGAGTGTGTGGGAGGGCACTGAAGCTTTCTTT.

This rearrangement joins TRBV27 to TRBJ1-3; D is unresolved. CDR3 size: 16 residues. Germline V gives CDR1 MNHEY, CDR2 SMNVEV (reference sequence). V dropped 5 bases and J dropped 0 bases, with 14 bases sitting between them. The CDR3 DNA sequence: TGTGCCAGCAGTCCCATCGGCGCTCACTCTGGAAACACCATATATTTT. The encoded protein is CASSPIGAHSGNTIYF.

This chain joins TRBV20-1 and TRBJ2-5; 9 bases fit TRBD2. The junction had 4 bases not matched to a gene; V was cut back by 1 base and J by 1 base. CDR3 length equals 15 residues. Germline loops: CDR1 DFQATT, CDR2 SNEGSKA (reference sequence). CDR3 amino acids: CSARVSGSGQETQYF. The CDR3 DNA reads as TGCAGTGCTAGAGTTAGCGGGAGCGGCCAAGAGACCCAGTACTTC.

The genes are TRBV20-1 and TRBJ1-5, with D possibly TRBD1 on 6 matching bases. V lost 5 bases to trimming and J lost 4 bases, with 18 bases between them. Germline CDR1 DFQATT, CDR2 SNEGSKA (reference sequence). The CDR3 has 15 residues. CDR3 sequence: CSAEGGNRLNQPQHF. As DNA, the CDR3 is TGCAGTGCTGAGGGGGGAAACAGGTTAAATCAGCCCCAGCATTTT.

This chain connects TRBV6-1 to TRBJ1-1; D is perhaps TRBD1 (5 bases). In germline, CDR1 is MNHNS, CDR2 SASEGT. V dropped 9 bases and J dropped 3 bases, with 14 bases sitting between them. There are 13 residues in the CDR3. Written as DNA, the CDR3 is TGTGCCAGTGCACAGGCGGCGGACACTGAAGCTTTCTTT. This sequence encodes CASAQAADTEAFF.

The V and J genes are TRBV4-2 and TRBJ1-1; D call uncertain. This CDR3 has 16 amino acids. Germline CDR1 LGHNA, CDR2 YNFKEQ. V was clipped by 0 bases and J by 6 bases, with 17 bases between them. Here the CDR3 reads CASSQEASSPRSEAFF. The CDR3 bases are TGTGCCAGCAGCCAAGAGGCGAGCAGCCCACGGTCTGAAGCTTTCTTT.

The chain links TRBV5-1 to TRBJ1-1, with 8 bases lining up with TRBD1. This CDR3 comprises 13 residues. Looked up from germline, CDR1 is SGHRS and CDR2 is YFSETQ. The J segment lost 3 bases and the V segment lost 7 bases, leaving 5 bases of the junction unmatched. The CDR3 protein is CASRTGGDTEAFF. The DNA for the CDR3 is TGCGCCAGCCGCACAGGGGGGGACACTGAAGCTTTCTTT.

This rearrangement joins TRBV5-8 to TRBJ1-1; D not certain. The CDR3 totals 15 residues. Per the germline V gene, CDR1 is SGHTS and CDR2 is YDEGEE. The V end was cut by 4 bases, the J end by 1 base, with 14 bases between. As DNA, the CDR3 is TGTGCCAGCAGCCGCGCCGGGGTGGGGAACACTGAAGCTTTCTTT. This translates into CASSRAGVGNTEAFF.

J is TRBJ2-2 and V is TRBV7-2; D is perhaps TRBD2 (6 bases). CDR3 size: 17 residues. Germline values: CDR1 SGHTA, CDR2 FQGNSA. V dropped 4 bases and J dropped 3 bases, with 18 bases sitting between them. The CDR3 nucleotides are TGTGCCAGCAGCTCGGACTTCTCAGGAGGGTACACCGGGGAGCTGTTTTTT. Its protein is CASSSDFSGGYTGELFF.

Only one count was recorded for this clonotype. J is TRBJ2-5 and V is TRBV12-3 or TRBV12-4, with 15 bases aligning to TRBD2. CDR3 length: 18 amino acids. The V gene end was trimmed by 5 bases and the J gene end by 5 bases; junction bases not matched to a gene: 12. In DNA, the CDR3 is TGTGCCAGCAGTCTGGGGACTAGCGGGAGGATCTATTGGGAGACCCAGTACTTC. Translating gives CASSLGTSGRIYWETQYF.

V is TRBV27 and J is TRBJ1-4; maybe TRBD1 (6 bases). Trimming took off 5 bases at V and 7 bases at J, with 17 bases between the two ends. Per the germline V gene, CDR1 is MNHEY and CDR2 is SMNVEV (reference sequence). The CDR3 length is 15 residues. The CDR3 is CASSGPGGRREKLFF. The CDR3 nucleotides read TGTGCCAGCAGTGGTCCGGGGGGGCGGCGTGAAAAACTGTTTTTT.

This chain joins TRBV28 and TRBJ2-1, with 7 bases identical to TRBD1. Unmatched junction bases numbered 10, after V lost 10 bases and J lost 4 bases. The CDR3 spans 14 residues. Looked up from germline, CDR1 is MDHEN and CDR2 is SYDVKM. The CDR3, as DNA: TGTGCCACCTCGGTGGGGACAGATTACAATGAGCAGTTCTTC. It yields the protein CATSVGTDYNEQFF. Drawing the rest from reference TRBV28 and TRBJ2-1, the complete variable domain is DVKVTQSSRYLVKRTGEKVFLECVQDMDHENMFWYRQDPGLGLRLIYFSYDVKMKEKGDIPEGYSVSREKKERFSLILESASTNQTSMYLCATSVGTDYNEQFFGPGTRLTVL.

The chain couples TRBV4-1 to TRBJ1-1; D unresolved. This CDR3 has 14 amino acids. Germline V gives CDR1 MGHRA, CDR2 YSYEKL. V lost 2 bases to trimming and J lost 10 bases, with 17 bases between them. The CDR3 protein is CASSQLGTLGGAFF. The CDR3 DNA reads TGCGCCAGCAGCCAATTGGGTACTCTTGGCGGAGCTTTCTTT.

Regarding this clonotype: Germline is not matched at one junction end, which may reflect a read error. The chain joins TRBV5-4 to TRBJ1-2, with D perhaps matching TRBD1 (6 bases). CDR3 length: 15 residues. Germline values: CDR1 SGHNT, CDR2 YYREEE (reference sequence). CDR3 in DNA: TGTGCCAGCAGCTTGGGGACAGAGCCTAACTATGGCCACACCTTC. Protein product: CASSLGTEPNYGHTF.

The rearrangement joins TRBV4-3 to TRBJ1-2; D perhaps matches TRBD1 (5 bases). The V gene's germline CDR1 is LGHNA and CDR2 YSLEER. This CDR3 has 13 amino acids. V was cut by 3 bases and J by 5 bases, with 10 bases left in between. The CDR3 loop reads CASSQTGLYGYTF. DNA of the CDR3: TGCGCCAGCAGCCAGACGGGACTTTATGGCTACACCTTC.

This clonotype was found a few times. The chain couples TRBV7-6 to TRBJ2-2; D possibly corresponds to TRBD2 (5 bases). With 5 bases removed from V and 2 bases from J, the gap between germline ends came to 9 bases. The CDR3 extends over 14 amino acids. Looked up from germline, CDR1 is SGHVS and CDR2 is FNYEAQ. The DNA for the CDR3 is TGTGCCAGCAGCCCTGAGGGCAACACCGGGGAGCTGTTTTTT. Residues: CASSPEGNTGELFF.

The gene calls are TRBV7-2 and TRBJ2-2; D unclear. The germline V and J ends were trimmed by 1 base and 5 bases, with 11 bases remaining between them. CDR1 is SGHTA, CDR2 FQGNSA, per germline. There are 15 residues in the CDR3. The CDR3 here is CASSLGWERTGELFF. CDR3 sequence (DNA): TGTGCCAGCAGCTTAGGGTGGGAAAGAACCGGGGAGCTGTTTTTT.

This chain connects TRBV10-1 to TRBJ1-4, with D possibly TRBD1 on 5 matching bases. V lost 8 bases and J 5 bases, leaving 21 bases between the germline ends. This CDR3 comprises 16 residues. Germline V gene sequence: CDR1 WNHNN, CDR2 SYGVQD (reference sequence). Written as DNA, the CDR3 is TGCGCCAGCCTCCCATGCCCATGGGGGGGGAATGAAAAACTGTTTTTT. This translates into CASLPCPWGGNEKLFF.

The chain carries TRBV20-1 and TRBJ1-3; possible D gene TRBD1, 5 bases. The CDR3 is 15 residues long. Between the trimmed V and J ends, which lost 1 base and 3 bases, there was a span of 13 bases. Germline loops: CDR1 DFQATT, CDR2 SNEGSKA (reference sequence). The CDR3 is CSARGDRGLGNTIYF. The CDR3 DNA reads TGCAGTGCTAGAGGTGACAGAGGCCTTGGAAACACCATATATTTT.

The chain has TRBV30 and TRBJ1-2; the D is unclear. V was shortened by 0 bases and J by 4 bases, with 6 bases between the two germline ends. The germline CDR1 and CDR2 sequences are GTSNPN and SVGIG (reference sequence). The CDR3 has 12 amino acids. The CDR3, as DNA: TGTGCCTGGAGTGTGGATATCTATGGCTACACCTTC. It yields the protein CAWSVDIYGYTF. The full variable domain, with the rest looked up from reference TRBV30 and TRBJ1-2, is SQTIHQWPATLVQPVGSPLSLECTVEGTSNPNLYWYRQAAGRGLQLLFYSVGIGQISSEVPQNLSASRPQDRQFILSSKKLLLSDSGFYLCAWSVDIYGYTFGSGTRLTVV.